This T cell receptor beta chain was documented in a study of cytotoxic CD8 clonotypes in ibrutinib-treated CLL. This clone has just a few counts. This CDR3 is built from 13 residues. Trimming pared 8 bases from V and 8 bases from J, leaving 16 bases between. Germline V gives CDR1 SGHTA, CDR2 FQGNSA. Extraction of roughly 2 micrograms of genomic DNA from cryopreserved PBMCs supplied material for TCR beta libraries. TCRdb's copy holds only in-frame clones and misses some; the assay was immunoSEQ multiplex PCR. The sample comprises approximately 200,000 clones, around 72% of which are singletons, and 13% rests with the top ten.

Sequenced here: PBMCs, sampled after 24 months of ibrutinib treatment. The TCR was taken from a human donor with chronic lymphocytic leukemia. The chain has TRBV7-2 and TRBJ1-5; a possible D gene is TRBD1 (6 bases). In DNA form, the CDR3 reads TGTGCCAGCTCTTACAGGGTGAGGGAGCCCCAGCATTTT. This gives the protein CASSYRVREPQHF.